The T cell receptor (beta chain) described here comes from a study of blood T cell repertoires in COVID-19. As for the study in general: Researchers got acute and convalescent COVID-19 samples from the United States, Italy and Spain.

Points on this clone: Other DNA sequences from this sample encode an identical CDR3 as well.

The CDR3 runs to 14 residues. Germline V gene sequence: CDR1 LGHDT, CDR2 YNNKEL (reference sequence). V shed 1 base and J shed 0 bases, with 6 bases lying between them. The protocol was immunoSEQ multiplex PCR, while the TCRdb copy is restricted to in-frame clones and leaves out a portion. Of tens of thousands of clones in the sample, 70% to 90% were seen once. V is TRBV3-1 (or the pseudogene TRBV3-2) and J is TRBJ1-1; tentative D call: TRBD1 (6 bases). The sequencing input was peripheral blood. The source of this sequence is a man between 60 and 75 years old with acute or convalescent COVID-19. CDR3 DNA: TGTGCCAGCAGCCAAGGGACAGTGAACACTGAAGCTTTCTTT. This codes for CASSQGTVNTEAFF.